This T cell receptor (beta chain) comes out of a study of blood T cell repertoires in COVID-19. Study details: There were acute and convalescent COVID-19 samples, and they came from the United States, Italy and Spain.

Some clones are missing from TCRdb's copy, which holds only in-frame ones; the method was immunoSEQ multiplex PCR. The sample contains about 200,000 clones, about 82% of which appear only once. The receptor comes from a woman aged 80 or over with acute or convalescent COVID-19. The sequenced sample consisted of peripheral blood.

CDR3 in DNA: TGTGCCAGCAGCTTGGGGGCGGGACTAGCGGCAAGTAATGAGCAGTTCTTC. It yields the protein CASSLGAGLAASNEQFF. The chain combines TRBV5-8 with TRBJ2-1, with TRBD2 matching over 11 bases. The CDR3 sequence is 17 residues long. Trimming cost V 0 bases and J 7 bases; bases outside gene matches: 9. Germline values: CDR1 SGHTS, CDR2 YDEGEE.